This TCR beta chain was retrieved from a study of T cell responses to AZD1222 COVID-19 vaccine. Study-level results: Baseline seropositivity characterized only a handful of AZD1222 recipients. Two AZD1222 administrations were followed by greater Spike-specific TCR breadth and depth. Across the whole spike, CD4 TCRs peaked at regions 160-218 and 743-854.

Comments on this clone: Its antigen is as yet unknown.

In germline, CDR1 is LGHNA, CDR2 YNFKEQ. Deletions cut 1 base from V and 4 bases from J, with 8 bases between. The CDR3 totals 14 residues. Clones were read by immunoSEQ multiplex PCR, and TCRdb kept only the in-frame ones, dropping some. The sample records 80,000 or so clones, about 90% being singletons. The chain is built from TRBV4-2 and TRBJ2-1, with D hard to call. The sequencing used peripheral blood, collected on day 0 of AZD1222 vaccination. The clonotype originates from an adult in good health. The CDR3 here is CASSQASSYNEQFF. As DNA, the CDR3 is TGTGCCAGCAGCCAAGCGTCTTCTTACAATGAGCAGTTCTTC.